This T cell receptor beta chain was sequenced during a study of long-term antiretroviral therapy in people with HIV. Whole-study findings and limits: Control repertoires displayed wider CDR3 length ranges than the HIV repertoires.

Deletions cut 2 bases from V and 2 bases from J, with 10 bases between. CDR3 size: 15 residues. Germline V CDR1 and CDR2: MNHEY, SVGAGI. On this clone itself: The target antigen is unknown.

Sequencing used immunoSEQ v3.0 at survey level. Sequencing was intended to reach roughly 35,000-50,000 T-cell genomes per sample. The protocol was immunoSEQ multiplex PCR, while the TCRdb copy is restricted to in-frame clones and leaves out a portion. The data hold tens of thousands of clones, with around 82% observed a single time. This chain joins TRBV6-5 and TRBJ2-1; no firm D call. Sample: unsorted PBMCs, taken 0.4 years before starting antiretroviral therapy. The receptor was derived from a man aged 18 to 30 with HIV. The CDR3: CASSYGALTYNEQFF. The DNA for the CDR3 is TGTGCCAGCAGTTACGGAGCGCTAACCTACAATGAGCAGTTCTTC.